The 10 T cell receptor beta chains presented below share a single source sample, sequenced in a study of T cell responses to AZD1222 COVID-19 vaccine. Here immunoSEQ multiplex PCR was the method, and the copy in TCRdb shows in-frame clones only, minus some. The sample lists some 150,000 clones, more than 90% occurring once. Here the sequenced sample was peripheral blood, taken on day 0 of AZD1222 vaccination. These receptors all come from an adult in good health.

The V call is TRBV6-4, the J call TRBJ2-3, with a weak D call TRBD2 (6 bases). V was cut by 6 bases and J by 0 bases, with 13 bases left in between. The CDR3 runs to 15 residues. Germline CDR1 is MRHNA and CDR2 is SNTAGT. CDR3 coding DNA: TGTGCCAGCAGGAGGGACTTCGCGAGCACAGATACGCAGTATTTT. Its translation: CASRRDFASTDTQYF.

J is TRBJ2-7 and V is TRBV27; D is perhaps TRBD2 (6 bases). Trimming took 4 bases from V and 0 from J, leaving 13 bases between them. CDR1 MNHEY and CDR2 SMNVEV come from the germline V gene (reference sequence). The length of the CDR3 is 15 residues. The CDR3 protein is CASSSRLGISYEQYF. The CDR3 nucleotides read TGTGCCAGCAGTTCCCGACTAGGCATCTCCTACGAGCAGTACTTC.

The V and J genes are TRBV9 and TRBJ2-7, with D possibly called TRBD1 or TRBD2 (5 bases each). This CDR3 has 15 amino acids. V lost 4 bases and J 1 base, leaving 15 bases between the germline ends. Germline V gene lookup returns CDR1 SGDLS and CDR2 YYNGEE. The chain's CDR3 is CASSPLGTQSYEQYF. DNA for the CDR3: TGTGCCAGCAGCCCCCTCGGGACCCAATCCTACGAGCAGTACTTC.

The chain is built from TRBV6-2 or TRBV6-3 and TRBJ2-1; TRBD1 aligns across 8 bases. This CDR3 is built from 16 residues. The V gene end was trimmed by 5 bases and the J gene end by 1 base; junction bases not matched to a gene: 7. CDR1 MNHEY and CDR2 SVGEGT come from the germline V gene. CDR3 bases: TGTGCCAGCAGTCGAACCGGGACAGGTTCCTACAATGAGCAGTTCTTC. It specifies CASSRTGTGSYNEQFF.

The rearrangement uses TRBV2 and TRBJ2-2, with a tentative D call TRBD1 (6 bases). The CDR3 extends over 15 amino acids. Trimming removed 7 bases from V and 3 bases from J, with 15 bases in between. Per the germline V gene, CDR1 is SNHLY and CDR2 is FYNNEI. The CDR3 loop is CASILTGTHTGELFF. The CDR3 nucleotides read TGTGCCAGCATTTTAACCGGGACACACACCGGGGAGCTGTTTTTT.

The CDR3 is CASSQILPGTTNYNSPLHF. The CDR3 DNA is TGTGCCAGCAGTCAAATCTTACCAGGGACAACTAACTATAATTCACCCCTCCACTTT. The chain employs TRBV6-6 and TRBJ1-6, with a possible D match to TRBD1 (6 bases). Trimming cost V 5 bases and J 3 bases, with 23 bases left between them. The CDR3 consists of 19 residues. Germline V gives CDR1 MNHNY, CDR2 SVGAGI (reference sequence).

This sequence joins TRBV29-1 and TRBJ2-5; D is unclear. The V gene lost 6 bases and the J gene lost 4 bases, with 15 bases spanning the gap. The CDR3 sequence is 13 residues long. The germline CDR1 and CDR2 sequences are SQVTM and ANQGSEA. Written as DNA, the CDR3 is TGCAGCGTGCTCCCAGAAAACCCAGAGACCCAGTACTTC. Protein: CSVLPENPETQYF. Combining the CDR3 with reference TRBV29-1 and TRBJ2-5 gives the whole variable domain SAVISQKPSRDICQRGTSLTIQCQVDSQVTMMFWYRQQPGQSLTLIATANQGSEATYESGFVIDKFPISRPNLTFSTLTVSNMSPEDSSIYLCSVLPENPETQYFGPGTRLLVL.

This chain links TRBV18 with TRBJ1-5, with 7 bases lining up with TRBD1. Germline V gene sequence: CDR1 KGHSH, CDR2 LQKENI. The junction had 4 bases not matched to a gene; V was cut back by 3 bases and J by 2 bases. CDR3 size: 15 residues. The CDR3 DNA is TGTGCCAGCTCACCCAGACAGGGAGGCAATCAGCCCCAGCATTTT. It codes for CASSPRQGGNQPQHF.

V and J are TRBV7-3 and TRBJ2-3, with 9 bases identical to TRBD1. Trimming cost V 5 bases and J 6 bases; bases outside gene matches: 15. In germline, CDR1 is SGHTA, CDR2 FQGTGA. The CDR3 is 17 amino acids. The CDR3 coding sequence is TGTGCCAGCAGCCCCCGCGCCCGGACAGGGGTGGAGGATACGCAGTATTTT. It is translated as CASSPRARTGVEDTQYF.

The chain uses TRBV28 and TRBJ1-4; D is undetermined. CDR1 MDHEN and CDR2 SYDVKM come from the germline V gene. The CDR3 is 15 residues long. V lost 8 bases and J 6 bases, leaving 19 bases between the germline ends. The CDR3 coding sequence is TGTGCCAGCCGGCCCTCTGTGGGTATCTATGAAAAACTGTTTTTT. It specifies CASRPSVGIYEKLFF.